Each of the 25 T cell receptor beta chains below was sequenced from the same sample in a study of graft-versus-host responses after intestinal transplantation. TCRdb's copy holds only in-frame clones and misses some; the assay was immunoSEQ multiplex PCR. The sample shows 60,000 to 70,000 clones, roughly nine tenths of them seen only once. The authors processed graft tissue to release intraepithelial and lamina propria lymphocytes. The material sequenced was ileum tissue, taken 350 to 400 days after transplant. The source is a human patient who received an intestinal transplant, so some T cells may come from the graft donor.

J is TRBJ1-1 and V is TRBV7-2; 7 bases match TRBD1. This CDR3 has 16 amino acids. Germline lookup yields CDR1 SGHTA and CDR2 FQGNSA. V shed 1 base, J shed 1 base, and the junction held 6 bases outside the gene matches. The chain's CDR3 is CASSLDPRQGNTEAFF. CDR3 sequence (DNA): TGTGCCAGCAGCTTAGATCCCAGACAGGGGAACACTGAAGCTTTCTTT.

The genes are TRBV6-5 and TRBJ2-1; TRBD2 matches at 7 bases. Germline V gives CDR1 MNHEY, CDR2 SVGAGI. This CDR3 has 15 amino acids. Trimming removed 2 bases from V and 0 bases from J; junction bases left unmatched: 1. The DNA of the CDR3 is TGTGCCAGCAGTTACCTAGCGGTCTCCTACAATGAGCAGTTCTTC. It codes for CASSYLAVSYNEQFF.

The chain employs TRBV4-1 and TRBJ1-5; D gene unclear. Trimming left V 0 bases short and J 6 bases short, with 6 bases between. There are 13 residues in the CDR3. Germline V gene data show CDR1 as MGHRA and CDR2 as YSYEKL. The CDR3 reads CASSQDGGQPQHF. CDR3 sequence (DNA): TGCGCCAGCAGCCAAGATGGAGGTCAGCCCCAGCATTTT.

V usage is TRBV5-4 and J usage is TRBJ2-3, with unresolved D. Trimming removed 3 bases at V and 3 bases at J, with 8 bases between. Germline CDR1 is SGHNT and CDR2 is YYREEE (reference sequence). CDR3 length: 13 amino acids. CDR3 sequence reads: CASSSGPTDTQYF. In nucleotides, the CDR3 is TGTGCCAGCAGCTCGGGCCCTACAGATACGCAGTATTTT.

In its sample, this clone was seen a few times. The chain recombines TRBV27 with TRBJ1-1, with 8 bases aligning to TRBD1. Germline lookup yields CDR1 MNHEY and CDR2 SMNVEV (reference sequence). The CDR3 contains 15 residues. Trimming took 6 bases from V and 3 from J; bases not matched to a gene: 9. In nucleotides, the CDR3 is TGTGCCAGCAGCCGATACAGGGGGAGGCACACTGAAGCTTTCTTT. Translation gives CASSRYRGRHTEAFF.

V gene TRBV6-5 combines with J gene TRBJ2-4; D is undetermined. Trimming removed 5 bases from V and 6 bases from J, with 11 bases in between. The CDR3 totals 13 residues. Germline V gene data show CDR1 as MNHEY and CDR2 as SVGAGI. The CDR3 DNA reads as TGTGCCAGCAGTGACGTTACCTCAAACATTCAGTACTTC. Amino acid sequence: CASSDVTSNIQYF.

The rearrangement links TRBV19 to TRBJ2-2; D remains ambiguous. V lost 1 base to trimming and J lost 0 bases, with 0 bases between them. Looked up from germline, CDR1 is LNHDA and CDR2 is SQIVND (reference sequence). CDR3 length: 13 residues. CDR3 nucleotides: TGTGCCAGTAGTATAGCGAACACCGGGGAGCTGTTTTTT. It is translated as CASSIANTGELFF.

The chain recombines TRBV29-1 with TRBJ2-1; 11 positions agree with TRBD2. Germline CDR1 reads SQVTM; CDR2 reads ANQGSEA. Trimming cost V 1 base and J 4 bases; bases outside gene matches: 9. This CDR3 spans 17 amino acids. CDR3 in amino acids: CSVEGLAGGLGYNEQFF. Here the CDR3 DNA reads TGCAGCGTTGAAGGGCTAGCGGGAGGATTAGGGTACAATGAGCAGTTCTTC.

The chain links TRBV2 to TRBJ1-1; D is ambiguous. Deletions cut 3 bases from V and 1 base from J, with 12 bases between. The CDR3 runs to 15 residues. Germline CDR1 reads SNHLY; CDR2 reads FYNNEI. The CDR3, as DNA: TGTGCCAGCAGTGACCCGACCGGGTCGAACACTGAAGCTTTCTTT. Protein product: CASSDPTGSNTEAFF.

V usage is TRBV10-3 and J usage is TRBJ2-7; TRBD1 is a possible D gene (5 bases). Per germline, CDR1 ENHRY and CDR2 SYGVKD. This CDR3 is 14 amino acids long. V was cut by 1 base and J by 5 bases, with 12 bases left in between. The CDR3 bases are TGTGCCATCAGTGAGTTTTCAGGGTGGGACGAGCAGTACTTC. It encodes CAISEFSGWDEQYF.

The chain employs TRBV7-6 and TRBJ2-1; D uncertain. This CDR3 spans 12 amino acids. Deletions cut 3 bases from V and 9 bases from J, with 9 bases between. The germline gives CDR1 SGHVS, CDR2 FNYEAQ. The CDR3 here is CASSLGRIEQFF. In nucleotides, the CDR3 is TGTGCCAGCAGCTTGGGCCGAATTGAGCAGTTCTTC.

The chain uses TRBV12-5 and TRBJ1-2; 7 nucleotides align to TRBD1. The CDR3 is made up of 13 amino acids. Germline V gene lookup returns CDR1 LGHNT and CDR2 FRNRAP. V trimming: 1 base; J trimming: 12 bases; junction bases outside the gene matches: 8. In nucleotides, the CDR3 is TGTGCTAGTGGTTTGGCCCTACTGACAGGGAACACCTTC. Amino acids: CASGLALLTGNTF. The complete variable domain, with remaining parts taken from reference TRBV12-5 and TRBJ1-2, reads DARVTQTPRHKVTEMGQEVTMRCQPILGHNTVFWYRQTMMQGLELLAYFRNRAPLDDSGMPKDRFSAEMPDATLATLKIQPSEPRDSAVYFCASGLALLTGNTFGSGTRLTVV.

The V and J genes are TRBV6-1 and TRBJ1-2; D remains ambiguous. V dropped 11 bases and J dropped 4 bases, with 17 bases sitting between them. Looked up from germline, CDR1 is MNHNS and CDR2 is SASEGT. The CDR3 spans 13 residues. This CDR3 reads CAARRVVGYGYTF. The DNA of the CDR3 is TGTGCCGCCAGAAGAGTTGTGGGCTATGGCTACACCTTC.

The chain recombines TRBV5-1 with TRBJ2-7; 10 bases line up with TRBD2. From germline, CDR1 is SGHRS and CDR2 YFSETQ. CDR3 size: 13 residues. After removal of 7 bases from V and 5 bases from J, the junction contained 6 bases not matched to a gene. CDR3 bases: TGCGCCAGCGAAAGCGGGAGGGCCGACGAGCAGTACTTC. It encodes CASESGRADEQYF.

The chain carries TRBV7-8 and TRBJ2-3, with 8 nucleotides matching TRBD2. The germline CDR1 and CDR2 sequences are SGHVS and FQNEAQ. The CDR3 has 16 amino acids. The trim removed 11 bases at V and 2 bases at J, leaving 15 bases unmatched. The DNA of the CDR3 is TGTGCCTCTAACGGGAGGGGGAGGGCTTACACAGATACGCAGTATTTT. It encodes CASNGRGRAYTDTQYF. Looking up the rest from reference TRBV7-8 and TRBJ2-3 gives the full variable domain: GAGVSQSPRYKVAKRGQDVALRCDPISGHVSLFWYQQALGQGPEFLTYFQNEAQLDKSGLPSDRFFAERPEGSVSTLKIQRTQQEDSAVYLCASNGRGRAYTDTQYFGPGTRLTVL.

The V gene is TRBV6-5, the J gene TRBJ2-4; TRBD2 matches 12 bases. The germline gives CDR1 MNHEY, CDR2 SVGAGI. The CDR3 length is 15 residues. With V trimmed by 5 bases and J by 1 base, 0 bases remained unmatched. The DNA for the CDR3 is TGTGCCAGCAGTACTAGCGGGGGGGCCAAAAACATTCAGTACTTC. Translation gives CASSTSGGAKNIQYF.

The rearrangement uses TRBV6-4 and TRBJ2-1, with 8 bases lining up with TRBD1. Germline-derived CDR1 and CDR2 are MRHNA and SNTAGT. V was pared by 2 bases and J by 3 bases, with 3 bases of the junction left unmatched. This CDR3 region has 15 residues. The CDR3 bases are TGTGCCAGCAGTGACAAAACAGGGGGCTACAATGAGCAGTTCTTC. It codes for CASSDKTGGYNEQFF.

The chain is built from TRBV11-3 and TRBJ2-2; 8 nucleotides match TRBD2. The CDR3 has 16 residues. Germline lookup yields CDR1 SGHNT and CDR2 YENEEA. V lost 4 bases and J lost 4; bases outside the gene matches: 8. CDR3 region: CASSSGGLVGTGELFF. For the CDR3, the DNA is TGTGCCAGCAGCTCCGGGGGACTAGTCGGCACCGGGGAGCTGTTTTTT.

This chain uses TRBV15 with TRBJ1-1, with D possibly being TRBD1 (5 bases). Between the trimmed V and J ends, which lost 2 bases and 2 bases, there was a span of 6 bases. CDR1 and CDR2 (germline): LNHNV, YYDKDF (reference sequence). This CDR3 comprises 13 residues. The chain's CDR3 is CATSRQGNTEAFF. As DNA, the CDR3 is TGTGCCACCAGCAGACAGGGAAACACTGAAGCTTTCTTT.

The chain couples TRBV6-5 to TRBJ1-4; no clear D. This CDR3 is 14 amino acids long. Germline CDR1 MNHEY, CDR2 SVGAGI. Trimming left V 5 bases short and J 4 bases short, with 11 bases between. DNA for the CDR3: TGTGCCAGCAGTGAGGATTTCCATAATGAAAAACTGTTTTTT. It is translated as CASSEDFHNEKLFF.

This clone has only one observation. The same CDR3 also results from other DNA sequences found in this sample. The chain links TRBV5-1 to TRBJ2-2; TRBD1 or TRBD2 may be the D gene (5 bases each). V lost 0 bases and J 4 bases, leaving 10 bases between the germline ends. Germline assignment: CDR1 SGHRS and CDR2 YFSETQ. The CDR3 is 15 amino acids. The CDR3 loop is CASSLDGGGTGELFF. Here the CDR3 DNA reads TGCGCCAGCAGCTTGGATGGGGGTGGCACCGGGGAGCTGTTTTTT. The full variable domain, in which reference TRBV5-1 and TRBJ2-2 provide the parts outside the CDR3, is KAGVTQTPRYLIKTRGQQVTLSCSPISGHRSVSWYQQTPGQGLQFLFEYFSETQRNKGNFPGRFSGRQFSNSRSEMNVSTLELGDSALYLCASSLDGGGTGELFFGEGSRLTVL.

The rearrangement links TRBV18 to TRBJ1-2; 8 bases match TRBD1. Per the germline V gene, CDR1 is KGHSH and CDR2 is LQKENI. This CDR3 has 12 amino acids. J was trimmed by 11 bases and V by 3 bases; bases with no gene match: 5. The CDR3 protein is CASSPGTGEYTF. The CDR3 DNA sequence: TGTGCCAGCTCACCGGGGACAGGCGAGTACACCTTC.

The chain joins TRBV29-1 to TRBJ1-1, with no clear D. Germline lookup yields CDR1 SQVTM and CDR2 ANQGSEA. CDR3 length: 12 amino acids. The ends were cut back, 5 bases at V and 1 base at J, with 8 bases in the middle. CDR3 amino acids: CSVRKTNTEAFF. DNA for the CDR3: TGCAGCGTTAGAAAAACGAACACTGAAGCTTTCTTT.

This chain joins TRBV6-5 and TRBJ2-3, with D maybe TRBD2 (7 bases). Trimming left V 2 bases short and J 2 bases short, with 8 bases between. Germline assignment: CDR1 MNHEY and CDR2 SVGAGI. This CDR3 has 14 amino acids. CDR3 amino acids: CASSYRGATDTQYF. CDR3 bases: TGTGCCAGCAGTTACCGGGGGGCCACAGATACGCAGTATTTT.

The rearrangement joins TRBV29-1 to TRBJ1-5, with D perhaps matching TRBD1 (5 bases). The V end was cut by 4 bases, the J end by 2 bases, with 9 bases between. Germline loops: CDR1 SQVTM, CDR2 ANQGSEA. There are 13 residues in the CDR3. CDR3 DNA: TGCAGCGTTGGGGGACTTGGCAATCAGCCCCAGCATTTT. It is translated as CSVGGLGNQPQHF.